This TCR beta chain was sequenced during a study of blood T cell repertoires in COVID-19. Study summary: From the United States, Italy and Spain came samples of acute and convalescent COVID-19.

CDR1 and CDR2 from the germline V gene are SGHRS and YFSETQ. The germline V and J ends were trimmed by 0 bases and 0 bases, with 6 bases remaining between them. The CDR3 length is 14 residues. In the authors' workflow: Amplification of reference gene primers provided the estimated nucleated cell counts. This table comes from immunoSEQ multiplex PCR, and its TCRdb copy is limited to in-frame clones, with some not included. V and J calls and clone size come straight from that table; D and trimming were deduced from the DNA. Here the sample spans some 240,000 clones, approximately 86% being singletons. The study recruited people aged about 18 to 90 years across more than 20 US areas. Assignment of participants to cohorts was predicated upon participant-reported clinical history.

V gene TRBV5-1 combines with J gene TRBJ1-1; no reliable D call. Material: PBMCs or T cells enriched from blood (not recorded which). This clonotype was sampled from a woman aged 40 to 55 with acute COVID-19. The CDR3 is CASSLEHMNTEAFF. For the CDR3, the DNA is TGCGCCAGCAGCTTGGAACACATGAACACTGAAGCTTTCTTT. The full variable domain, rest sourced from reference TRBV5-1 and TRBJ1-1, is KAGVTQTPRYLIKTRGQQVTLSCSPISGHRSVSWYQQTPGQGLQFLFEYFSETQRNKGNFPGRFSGRQFSNSRSEMNVSTLELGDSALYLCASSLEHMNTEAFFGQGTRLTVV.